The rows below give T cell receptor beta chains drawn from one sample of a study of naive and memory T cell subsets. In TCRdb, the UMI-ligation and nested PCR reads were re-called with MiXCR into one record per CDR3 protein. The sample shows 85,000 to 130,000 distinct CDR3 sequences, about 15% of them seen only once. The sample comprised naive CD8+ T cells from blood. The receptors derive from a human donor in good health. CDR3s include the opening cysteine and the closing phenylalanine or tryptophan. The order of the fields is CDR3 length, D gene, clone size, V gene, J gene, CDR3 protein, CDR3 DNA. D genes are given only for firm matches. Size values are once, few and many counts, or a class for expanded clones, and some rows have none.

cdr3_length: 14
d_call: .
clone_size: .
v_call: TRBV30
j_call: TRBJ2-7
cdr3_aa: CAWKNRGSSYEQYF
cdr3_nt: TGTGCCTGGAAAAACCGGGGAAGCTCCTACGAGCAGTACTTC

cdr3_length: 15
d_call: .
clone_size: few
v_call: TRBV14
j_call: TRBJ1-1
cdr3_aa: CASGPDVPLNTEAFF
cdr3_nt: TGTGCCAGCGGGCCCGACGTCCCTTTAAACACTGAAGCTTTCTTT

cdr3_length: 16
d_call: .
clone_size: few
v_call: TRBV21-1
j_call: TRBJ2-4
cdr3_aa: CASSKALNLAKNIQYF
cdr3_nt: TGTGCCAGCAGCAAAGCGCTGAACCTAGCCAAAAACATTCAGTACTTC

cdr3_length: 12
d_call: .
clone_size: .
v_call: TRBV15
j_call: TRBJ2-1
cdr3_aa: CATGGSYNEQFF
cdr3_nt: TGTGCCACCGGAGGCTCCTACAATGAGCAGTTCTTC

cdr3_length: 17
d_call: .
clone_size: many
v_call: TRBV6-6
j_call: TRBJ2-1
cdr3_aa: CASSQGLRGPYYNEQFF
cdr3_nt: TGTGCCAGCAGTCAGGGACTTCGAGGGCCTTATTACAATGAGCAGTTCTTC

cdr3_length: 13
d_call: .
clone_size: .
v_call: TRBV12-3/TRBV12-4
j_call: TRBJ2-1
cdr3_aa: CASSFSVRGEQFF
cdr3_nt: TGTGCCAGCAGTTTCAGCGTCCGGGGTGAGCAGTTCTTC

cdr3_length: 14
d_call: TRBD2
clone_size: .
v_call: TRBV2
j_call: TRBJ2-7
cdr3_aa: CASSERLAVPEQYF
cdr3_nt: TGTGCCAGCAGTGAGCGTCTAGCGGTCCCCGAGCAGTACTTC

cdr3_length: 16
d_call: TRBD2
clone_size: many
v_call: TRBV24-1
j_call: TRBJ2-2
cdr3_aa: CATSDGLAGGGGELFF
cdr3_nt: TGTGCCACCAGTGATGGACTAGCGGGAGGCGGCGGGGAGCTGTTTTTT

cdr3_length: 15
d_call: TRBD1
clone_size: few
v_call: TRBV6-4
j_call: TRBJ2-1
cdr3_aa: CASSDETGPHNEQFF
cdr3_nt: TGTGCCAGCAGTGACGAGACAGGGCCCCACAATGAGCAGTTCTTC

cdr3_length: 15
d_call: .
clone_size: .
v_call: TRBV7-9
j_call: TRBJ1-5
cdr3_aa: CASSFSGNSDQPQHF
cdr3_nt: TGTGCCAGCAGCTTCTCAGGCAATTCGGATCAGCCCCAGCATTTT

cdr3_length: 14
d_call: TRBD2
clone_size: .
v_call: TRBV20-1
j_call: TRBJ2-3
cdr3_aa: CSARRTSATDTQYF
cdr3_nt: TGCAGTGCTAGACGGACTAGCGCCACAGATACGCAGTATTTT

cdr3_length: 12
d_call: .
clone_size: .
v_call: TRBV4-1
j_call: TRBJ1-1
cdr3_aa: CASSQSSTEAFF
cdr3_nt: TGCGCCAGCAGCCAATCGAGCACTGAAGCTTTCTTT